This T cell receptor beta chain came from a study of identical twins. A universal primer site came from template switching; cDNA carried unique molecular identifiers. TCRdb reprocessed the 5' RACE reads with MiXCR, giving one entry per CDR3 protein. The sample records some 710,000 distinct CDR3 sequences, 5.5% to 6.5% being singletons. CDR1 is KGHDR and CDR2 is SFDVKD in the germline V gene. V shed 7 bases and J 3 bases; nucleotides not matched to a gene: 6. The CDR3 consists of 15 residues. A word on this clonotype: The target antigen is unknown.

Study-wide results and caveats: Low generation-probability sequences were in excess among twin-shared out-of-frame alpha sequences. The models systematically underestimated how much out-of-frame TCR alpha was shared in monozygotic twins.

The sequence came from a man in his late teens or twenties in good health. Material for sequencing was naive T cells sorted from blood. V usage is TRBV24-1 and J usage is TRBJ2-3; 10 nucleotides agree with TRBD2. CDR3 residues: CATSASGSSTDTQYF. CDR3 DNA sequence: TGTGCCACCAGCGCTAGCGGGAGCTCTACAGATACGCAGTATTTT.